A selection of T cell receptor beta chains follows, all from one sample in a study of cytomegalovirus exposure and HLA in healthy donors. Profiled with immunoSEQ multiplex PCR; TCRdb holds only in-frame clones, not every one. The data hold 100,000 or so clones, with around 86% observed a single time. Sequences were obtained from PBMCs. The origin of the receptors is a man aged 25-45 years in good health and CMV-seropositive. CDR3s include the opening cysteine and the closing phenylalanine or tryptophan. Fields, in order: D gene, J gene, V gene, clone size, CDR3 protein, CDR3 DNA. A D gene is named only where the DNA matches it firmly. Part of the rows lack a size; the others show once, few, many or a class for expanded clones.

d_call: TRBD1; j_call: TRBJ1-2; v_call: TRBV6-6; clone_size: NA; cdr3_aa: CASRSGTGTRGYTF; cdr3_nt: TGTGCCAGCAGGAGCGGGACAGGGACCCGTGGCTACACCTTC
d_call: NA; j_call: TRBJ2-7; v_call: TRBV4-1; clone_size: NA; cdr3_aa: CASSQPTGSHYEQYF; cdr3_nt: TGCGCCAGCAGCCAACCCACAGGGTCCCACTACGAGCAGTACTTC
d_call: TRBD2; j_call: TRBJ2-3; v_call: TRBV5-1; clone_size: few; cdr3_aa: CASSLVGLAGGLADTQYF; cdr3_nt: TGCGCCAGCAGCTTGGTAGGACTAGCGGGGGGGCTAGCAGATACGCAGTATTTT
d_call: NA; j_call: TRBJ2-7; v_call: TRBV5-4; clone_size: NA; cdr3_aa: CASSIGLDRRSGEQYF; cdr3_nt: TGTGCCAGCAGCATAGGCCTAGACAGGAGGAGTGGGGAGCAGTACTTC
d_call: NA; j_call: TRBJ2-7; v_call: TRBV2; clone_size: NA; cdr3_aa: CATKPTGSYEQYF; cdr3_nt: TGTGCCACCAAGCCGACAGGCAGCTACGAGCAGTACTTC
d_call: TRBD2; j_call: TRBJ2-1; v_call: TRBV10-3; clone_size: NA; cdr3_aa: CAISPSGVKDEQFF; cdr3_nt: TGTGCCATCAGCCCTAGCGGGGTAAAGGATGAGCAGTTCTTC
d_call: TRBD2; j_call: TRBJ2-7; v_call: TRBV5-1; clone_size: NA; cdr3_aa: CASSLAPSGGNYEQYF; cdr3_nt: TGCGCCAGCAGCTTGGCCCCTAGCGGGGGGAACTACGAGCAGTACTTC
d_call: NA; j_call: TRBJ1-1; v_call: TRBV6-5; clone_size: NA; cdr3_aa: CASRAGDTEAFF; cdr3_nt: TGTGCCAGCAGGGCAGGGGACACTGAAGCTTTCTTT
d_call: TRBD1; j_call: TRBJ2-1; v_call: TRBV7-9; clone_size: once; cdr3_aa: CASSGGTGPSYNEQFF; cdr3_nt: TGTGCCAGCAGCGGCGGGACAGGCCCGTCCTACAATGAGCAGTTCTTC
d_call: TRBD2; j_call: TRBJ2-7; v_call: TRBV9; clone_size: NA; cdr3_aa: CASSSSGGAIEQYF; cdr3_nt: TGTGCCAGCAGCTCAAGCGGGGGGGCCATCGAGCAGTACTTC
d_call: TRBD2; j_call: TRBJ2-3; v_call: TRBV5-8; clone_size: NA; cdr3_aa: CASSLSGGGRDTQYF; cdr3_nt: TGTGCCAGCAGCTTGTCCGGCGGGGGGAGAGATACGCAGTATTTT
d_call: TRBD1; j_call: TRBJ2-2; v_call: TRBV7-7; clone_size: NA; cdr3_aa: CASTTGVSGELFF; cdr3_nt: TGTGCTAGCACGACAGGGGTATCCGGGGAGCTGTTTTTT
d_call: NA; j_call: TRBJ1-6; v_call: TRBV7-8; clone_size: NA; cdr3_aa: CASSTKRNTGDSPLHF; cdr3_nt: TGTGCCAGCAGCACTAAACGGAATACCGGAGATTCACCCCTCCACTTT
d_call: TRBD1; j_call: TRBJ2-7; v_call: TRBV10-3; clone_size: NA; cdr3_aa: CAIQGTGSYEQYF; cdr3_nt: TGTGCCATCCAAGGGACAGGAAGCTACGAGCAGTACTTC
d_call: TRBD1; j_call: TRBJ1-3; v_call: TRBV18; clone_size: NA; cdr3_aa: CASSPLTGPTGNTIYF; cdr3_nt: TGTGCCAGCTCACCACTGACAGGGCCGACTGGAAACACCATATATTTT
d_call: NA; j_call: TRBJ1-5; v_call: TRBV5-4; clone_size: NA; cdr3_aa: CASSSPGGQPQHF; cdr3_nt: TGTGCCAGCAGCTCCCCGGGGGGTCAGCCCCAGCATTTT
d_call: NA; j_call: TRBJ1-3; v_call: TRBV12-5; clone_size: NA; cdr3_aa: CASGVPEVRTIYF; cdr3_nt: TGTGCTAGTGGTGTTCCCGAAGTTCGGACCATATATTTT
d_call: NA; j_call: TRBJ2-7; v_call: TRBV15; clone_size: NA; cdr3_aa: CATSRGGFGYEQYF; cdr3_nt: TGTGCCACCAGCAGAGGAGGTTTTGGTTACGAGCAGTACTTC
d_call: NA; j_call: TRBJ1-3; v_call: TRBV30; clone_size: NA; cdr3_aa: CAWSKELIGNTIYF; cdr3_nt: TGTGCCTGGAGCAAAGAACTAATCGGAAACACCATATATTTT
d_call: NA; j_call: TRBJ2-7; v_call: TRBV4-1; clone_size: NA; cdr3_aa: CASSQDPGLAYEQYF; cdr3_nt: TGCGCCAGCAGCCAAGACCCCGGACTCGCCTACGAGCAGTACTTC
d_call: TRBD1; j_call: TRBJ1-1; v_call: TRBV4-1; clone_size: NA; cdr3_aa: CASSQLRQQGGDMNTEAFF; cdr3_nt: TGCGCCAGCAGCCAACTACGGCAACAGGGGGGTGACATGAACACTGAAGCTTTCTTT
d_call: TRBD2; j_call: TRBJ2-1; v_call: TRBV18; clone_size: NA; cdr3_aa: CASSPTPGTSGGADEQFF; cdr3_nt: TGTGCCAGCTCACCCACCCCCGGGACTAGCGGGGGGGCGGATGAGCAGTTCTTC
d_call: NA; j_call: TRBJ1-4; v_call: TRBV19; clone_size: NA; cdr3_aa: CASSIDLEGLEKLFF; cdr3_nt: TGTGCCAGTAGTATAGATCTCGAGGGTTTGGAAAAACTGTTTTTT
d_call: TRBD1; j_call: TRBJ2-3; v_call: TRBV29-1; clone_size: once; cdr3_aa: CSVARGQGRIDTQYF; cdr3_nt: TGCAGCGTTGCTAGGGGACAGGGGAGGATAGATACGCAGTATTTT
d_call: TRBD1; j_call: TRBJ1-5; v_call: TRBV28; clone_size: once; cdr3_aa: CASAANRQGSNQPQHF; cdr3_nt: TGTGCCAGCGCCGCCAACAGACAGGGAAGCAATCAGCCCCAGCATTTT
d_call: TRBD1; j_call: TRBJ1-6; v_call: TRBV5-4; clone_size: NA; cdr3_aa: CASSLYRGDSPLHF; cdr3_nt: TGTGCCAGCAGCTTGTACAGGGGTGATTCACCCCTCCACTTT
d_call: TRBD1; j_call: TRBJ2-7; v_call: TRBV6-5; clone_size: NA; cdr3_aa: CASSPPGQEYEQYF; cdr3_nt: TGTGCCAGCAGTCCCCCGGGACAGGAATACGAGCAGTACTTC
d_call: TRBD1; j_call: TRBJ2-3; v_call: TRBV6-6; clone_size: once; cdr3_aa: CASSYPGTGSDTQYF; cdr3_nt: TGTGCCAGCAGTTACCCCGGGACAGGGTCCGATACGCAGTATTTT
d_call: TRBD1; j_call: TRBJ1-4; v_call: TRBV5-8; clone_size: NA; cdr3_aa: CASSSTGGEEKLFF; cdr3_nt: TGTGCCAGCAGCTCGACAGGGGGCGAAGAAAAACTGTTTTTT
d_call: TRBD1; j_call: TRBJ1-1; v_call: TRBV5-1; clone_size: NA; cdr3_aa: CASSLYRTGALNTEAFF; cdr3_nt: TGCGCCAGCAGCTTGTACAGGACAGGGGCGCTAAACACTGAAGCTTTCTTT
d_call: TRBD1; j_call: TRBJ1-3; v_call: TRBV28; clone_size: NA; cdr3_aa: CASRSTGVGNTIYF; cdr3_nt: TGTGCCAGCAGATCGACAGGGGTTGGAAACACCATATATTTT
d_call: TRBD2; j_call: TRBJ2-5; v_call: TRBV7-8; clone_size: NA; cdr3_aa: CASSLEGLAGVGETQYF; cdr3_nt: TGTGCCAGCAGCTTAGAAGGACTAGCGGGGGTGGGAGAGACCCAGTACTTC
d_call: NA; j_call: TRBJ2-7; v_call: TRBV5-4; clone_size: NA; cdr3_aa: CASSLVGDYEQYF; cdr3_nt: TGTGCCAGCAGCTTGGTTGGCGACTACGAGCAGTACTTC
d_call: TRBD1; j_call: TRBJ1-2; v_call: TRBV5-1; clone_size: NA; cdr3_aa: CASSDRTGNYGYTF; cdr3_nt: TGCGCCAGCAGCGACCGGACAGGGAACTATGGCTACACCTTC
d_call: NA; j_call: TRBJ2-7; v_call: TRBV2; clone_size: NA; cdr3_aa: CASTGGRLVYEQYF; cdr3_nt: TGTGCCAGCACTGGGGGCCGTCTCGTCTACGAGCAGTACTTC
d_call: TRBD1; j_call: TRBJ2-7; v_call: TRBV7-9; clone_size: NA; cdr3_aa: CASSAVHPGTAEYEQYF; cdr3_nt: TGTGCCAGCAGCGCGGTCCACCCCGGGACAGCTGAATACGAGCAGTACTTC
d_call: TRBD2; j_call: TRBJ2-3; v_call: TRBV5-4; clone_size: NA; cdr3_aa: CASSLAGRFTDTQYF; cdr3_nt: TGTGCCAGCAGCCTAGCGGGGCGATTCACAGATACGCAGTATTTT
d_call: TRBD1; j_call: TRBJ1-3; v_call: TRBV6-1; clone_size: few; cdr3_aa: CASSLHRGKGNTIYF; cdr3_nt: TGTGCCAGCAGCCTTCACAGGGGGAAGGGAAACACCATATATTTT
d_call: NA; j_call: TRBJ2-1; v_call: TRBV5-4; clone_size: NA; cdr3_aa: CASSTTSYNEQFF; cdr3_nt: TGTGCCAGCAGTACTACATCCTACAATGAGCAGTTCTTC
d_call: NA; j_call: TRBJ1-1; v_call: TRBV18; clone_size: NA; cdr3_aa: CASSPGRVYTEAFF; cdr3_nt: TGTGCCAGCTCACCAGGGCGGGTCTACACTGAAGCTTTCTTT
d_call: NA; j_call: TRBJ2-3; v_call: TRBV7-9; clone_size: NA; cdr3_aa: CASSSSGDTQYF; cdr3_nt: TGTGCCAGCAGCTCATCCGGGGATACGCAGTATTTT
d_call: NA; j_call: TRBJ1-1; v_call: TRBV10-3; clone_size: NA; cdr3_aa: CAIRTDSENTEAFF; cdr3_nt: TGTGCCATCAGGACGGACAGCGAGAACACTGAAGCTTTCTTT
d_call: TRBD1; j_call: TRBJ1-3; v_call: TRBV4-2; clone_size: NA; cdr3_aa: CASSQGRQGGNTIYF; cdr3_nt: TGTGCCAGCAGCCAGGGAAGACAGGGCGGAAACACCATATATTTT
d_call: TRBD1; j_call: TRBJ1-5; v_call: TRBV5-1; clone_size: NA; cdr3_aa: CASSLSGTGQQPQHF; cdr3_nt: TGCGCCAGCAGCTTATCCGGGACAGGGCAGCAGCCCCAGCATTTT
d_call: NA; j_call: TRBJ1-4; v_call: TRBV5-1; clone_size: NA; cdr3_aa: CASSGNQDEKLFF; cdr3_nt: TGCGCCAGCAGCGGCAATCAGGATGAAAAACTGTTTTTT
d_call: TRBD1; j_call: TRBJ2-5; v_call: TRBV5-1; clone_size: NA; cdr3_aa: CASSYPTGNIEETQYF; cdr3_nt: TGCGCCAGCAGCTACCCGACAGGGAATATCGAGGAGACCCAGTACTTC
d_call: NA; j_call: TRBJ2-7; v_call: TRBV14; clone_size: NA; cdr3_aa: CASSQGAGAYEQYF; cdr3_nt: TGTGCCAGCAGCCAAGGGGCAGGGGCCTACGAGCAGTACTTC
d_call: NA; j_call: TRBJ2-7; v_call: TRBV7-8; clone_size: NA; cdr3_aa: CASSVGHGSYEQYF; cdr3_nt: TGTGCCAGCAGCGTAGGACACGGCTCCTACGAGCAGTACTTC
d_call: TRBD2; j_call: TRBJ2-1; v_call: TRBV5-6; clone_size: NA; cdr3_aa: CASSLTSGGANEQFF; cdr3_nt: TGTGCCAGCAGCTTGACTAGCGGGGGGGCCAATGAGCAGTTCTTC
d_call: TRBD1; j_call: TRBJ1-4; v_call: TRBV7-8; clone_size: few; cdr3_aa: CASRRTGGVMTNEKLFF; cdr3_nt: TGTGCCAGCAGACGGACAGGGGGTGTCATGACTAATGAAAAACTGTTTTTT
d_call: TRBD1; j_call: TRBJ1-6; v_call: TRBV2; clone_size: few; cdr3_aa: CARSGTGGSPLHF; cdr3_nt: TGTGCCAGGTCCGGGACAGGGGGTTCTCCCCTCCACTTT
d_call: TRBD2; j_call: TRBJ2-5; v_call: TRBV6-4; clone_size: NA; cdr3_aa: CASSVSGGNQETQYF; cdr3_nt: TGTGCCAGCAGTGTCAGCGGGGGGAACCAAGAGACCCAGTACTTC
d_call: NA; j_call: TRBJ2-2; v_call: TRBV11-3; clone_size: NA; cdr3_aa: CASSHTPDSVNTGELFF; cdr3_nt: TGTGCCAGCAGCCATACCCCGGACAGCGTGAACACCGGGGAGCTGTTTTTT